Following are 27 T cell receptor beta chains from one sample sequenced in a study of blood T cell repertoires in COVID-19. Generated by immunoSEQ multiplex PCR, the TCRdb table keeps only in-frame clones and is missing some. The repertoire holds 200,000 to 250,000 clones, with around 86% as singletons. Input material: peripheral blood. All receptors come from a human donor in a cohort sampled during active COVID-19.

As DNA, the CDR3 is TGTGCCAGCAGCCAAGGTCCGGATAGCGGGAGTTCCGAGCAGTACTTC. It encodes CASSQGPDSGSSEQYF. V gene TRBV4-2 combines with J gene TRBJ2-7; 9 bases align to TRBD2. The germline V gene has CDR1 LGHNA and CDR2 YNFKEQ. J lost 6 bases, V lost 1 base, and 10 bases had no gene match. The CDR3 has 16 amino acids.

The rearrangement links TRBV4-1 to TRBJ2-6; 7 nucleotides line up with TRBD1. CDR3 length: 19 amino acids. Germline CDR1 MGHRA, CDR2 YSYEKL. After removal of 1 base from V and 0 bases from J, the junction contained 9 bases not matched to a gene. As DNA, the CDR3 is TGCGCCAGCAGCCAAGTCCGGGACAGTACATACTCTGGGGCCAACGTCCTGACTTTC. Amino acid sequence: CASSQVRDSTYSGANVLTF.

This clone was seen only once. The V gene is TRBV6-2 or TRBV6-3, the J gene TRBJ2-5, with D perhaps TRBD2 (6 bases). V lost 4 bases and J lost 2, with 11 bases in between. Germline CDR1 reads MNHEY; CDR2 reads SVGEGT. This CDR3 is 14 amino acids long. In DNA form, the CDR3 reads TGTGCCAGCAGTTTTGGGGGGAGGCAAGAGACCCAGTACTTC. It yields the protein CASSFGGRQETQYF.

V gene TRBV7-9 combines with J gene TRBJ2-5, with TRBD1 as a possible D gene (6 bases). The germline V gene encodes CDR1 SEHNR and CDR2 FQNEAQ (reference sequence). CDR3 length: 15 residues. Trimming took off 0 bases at V and 5 bases at J, with 13 bases between the two ends. As DNA, the CDR3 is TGTGCCAGCAGCTTAGCACAGGGCACGTGGGAGACCCAGTACTTC. Its translation: CASSLAQGTWETQYF.

The chain recombines TRBV28 with TRBJ2-7, with D possibly TRBD1 on 6 matching bases. V gave up 6 bases and J gave up 4 bases, with 13 bases separating them. This CDR3 is built from 13 residues. Germline-derived CDR1 and CDR2 are MDHEN and SYDVKM. The CDR3 DNA is TGTGCCAGCAGGAGTAATGACAGGTACGAGCAGTACTTC. It yields the protein CASRSNDRYEQYF.

The rearrangement uses TRBV3-1 (or the pseudogene TRBV3-2) and TRBJ1-1; 8 bases line up with TRBD1. The CDR3 extends over 15 amino acids. From germline, CDR1 is LGHDT and CDR2 YNNKEL (reference sequence). J gave up 3 bases and V 4 bases, and 7 bases lay outside the gene matches. CDR3 DNA: TGTGCCAGCAGCCCTGGGACAGGTTGGTACACTGAAGCTTTCTTT. It yields the protein CASSPGTGWYTEAFF.

V and J are TRBV2 and TRBJ2-3; 12 nucleotides match TRBD1. The CDR3 runs 16 residues. CDR1 and CDR2 (germline): SNHLY, FYNNEI. Trimming at V came to 4 bases and at J to 6 bases, leaving 8 bases not matched to a gene. Written as DNA, the CDR3 is TGTGCCAGCAGTGGCTCCGGGACAGGGGGCCGGGATACGCAGTATTTT. Protein product: CASSGSGTGGRDTQYF.

This chain connects TRBV10-3 to TRBJ1-1; 7 bases align to TRBD1. CDR3 size: 15 residues. Germline V gene lookup returns CDR1 ENHRY and CDR2 SYGVKD. V shed 2 bases and J 1 base; nucleotides not matched to a gene: 4. The DNA of the CDR3 is TGTGCCATCAGTGAGAGAGGGACAGCGAACACTGAAGCTTTCTTT. Translated: CAISERGTANTEAFF.

The chain uses TRBV4-1 and TRBJ1-2; TRBD1 aligns across 8 bases. V dropped 2 bases and J dropped 4; count of bases not matched to a gene: 9. The CDR3 is 16 residues long. Germline V gives CDR1 MGHRA, CDR2 YSYEKL. In DNA, the CDR3 is TGCGCCAGCAGCCAACAACAGGGGGAGGTGTTCTATGGCTACACCTTC. Amino acids: CASSQQQGEVFYGYTF.

Notes on this clone: In the same sample, other DNA sequences code for this CDR3. This chain uses TRBV5-5 with TRBJ1-2; 8 nucleotides align to TRBD1. The CDR3 contains 14 residues. After removal of 2 bases from V and 5 bases from J, the junction contained 5 bases not matched to a gene. The germline V gene encodes CDR1 SGHKS and CDR2 YYEKEE (reference sequence). The CDR3 DNA sequence: TGTGCCAGCAGCTTAGGACAGGGTCCTTATGGCTACACCTTC. This encodes CASSLGQGPYGYTF.

The chain recombines TRBV6-5 with TRBJ1-1, with TRBD1 matching over 8 bases. The CDR3 loop spans 13 amino acids. The trim removed 7 bases at V and 11 bases at J, leaving 12 bases unmatched. Per germline, CDR1 MNHEY and CDR2 SVGAGI. The CDR3 bases are TGTGCCAGCACTAGCCGGGACAGGCGGGGGGCTTTCTTT. Translated: CASTSRDRRGAFF.

The chain has TRBV9 and TRBJ1-2; 9 bases agree with TRBD1. The CDR3 extends over 14 amino acids. Germline V gene lookup returns CDR1 SGDLS and CDR2 YYNGEE. Trimming took 5 bases from V and 7 from J; bases not matched to a gene: 9. The CDR3: CASSPGQGFGGYTF. The CDR3 nucleotides read TGTGCCAGCAGTCCTGGACAGGGGTTTGGTGGCTACACCTTC. The full variable domain, completed using reference TRBV9 and TRBJ1-2, is DSGVTQTPKHLITATGQRVTLRCSPRSGDLSVYWYQQSLDQGLQFLIQYYNGEERAKGNILERFSAQQFPDLHSELNLSSLELGDSALYFCASSPGQGFGGYTFGSGTRLTVV.

Comment on this clone: The same CDR3 is also encoded by other DNA sequences in this sample. The CDR3 bases are TGTGCCAGCAGCTCCACCGGAACAGGGGGGGAGACCCAGTACTTC. Amino acid sequence: CASSSTGTGGETQYF. The chain combines TRBV7-3 with TRBJ2-5; 8 bases map to TRBD1. Germline loops: CDR1 SGHTA, CDR2 FQGTGA. V trimming: 4 bases; J trimming: 5 bases; junction bases outside the gene matches: 9. The CDR3 has 15 amino acids.

The genes are TRBV10-3 and TRBJ1-5, with 7 bases that match TRBD1. Germline V CDR1 and CDR2: ENHRY, SYGVKD. The CDR3 is 14 amino acids. V trimming: 10 bases; J trimming: 7 bases; junction bases outside the gene matches: 13. DNA of the CDR3: TGTGCCACATCAAGACAGGGAGAGGGGCAGCCCCAGCATTTT. Its translation: CATSRQGEGQPQHF.

The V gene is TRBV19, the J gene TRBJ2-7; D may be TRBD2 (6 bases). With 2 bases removed from V and 2 bases from J, the gap between germline ends came to 10 bases. The CDR3 covers 14 residues. Germline-derived CDR1 and CDR2 are LNHDA and SQIVND (reference sequence). CDR3 region: CASSIRDFPYEQYF. The CDR3 coding sequence is TGTGCCAGTAGTATACGGGACTTTCCCTACGAGCAGTACTTC.

The rearrangement joins TRBV6-1 to TRBJ1-2; 10 bases are a match to TRBD1. The germline V gene encodes CDR1 MNHNS and CDR2 SASEGT. The V and J ends lost 0 bases and 2 bases, in that order; junction bases with no gene match: 3. The CDR3 has 16 amino acids. CDR3 sequence (DNA): TGTGCCAGCAGTGAAGCAGTGGGACAGGGGAACTATGGCTACACCTTC. It encodes CASSEAVGQGNYGYTF.

The CDR3 loop reads CASSQGTTGWTF. CDR3 bases: TGTGCCAGCAGCCAGGGCACCACAGGGTGGACCTTC. The chain couples TRBV3-1 (or the pseudogene TRBV3-2) to TRBJ1-2; possibly TRBD1 for D (6 bases). The CDR3 sequence is 12 residues long. CDR1 is LGHDT, CDR2 YNNKEL, per germline (reference sequence). Trimming removed 3 bases from V and 14 bases from J, with 16 bases in between.

This clone was counted ten times or more. The V call is TRBV27, the J call TRBJ2-3; 7 bases match TRBD2. The CDR3 loop spans 14 amino acids. The trim removed 5 bases at V and 6 bases at J, leaving 8 bases unmatched. In germline, CDR1 is MNHEY, CDR2 SMNVEV (reference sequence). The CDR3 spells CASSVSSGFDTQYF. In nucleotides, the CDR3 is TGTGCCAGCAGTGTGTCTAGCGGTTTTGATACGCAGTATTTT.

Concerning this clone itself: Relative to the germline gene, one junction end is altered; a read error may explain this. The chain carries TRBV3-1 (or the pseudogene TRBV3-2) and TRBJ2-2, with TRBD1 as a possible D gene (6 bases). Germline values: CDR1 LGHDT, CDR2 YNNKEL (reference sequence). There are 14 residues in the CDR3. CDR3 DNA sequence: TGTGCCAGCAGCCAATACAGGGTACACCGGGGAGCTGTTTTT. It is translated as CASSQYRVHRGAVF.

The chain has TRBV12-3 or TRBV12-4 and TRBJ2-1, with D hard to call. With 8 bases removed from V and 3 bases from J, the gap between germline ends came to 8 bases. The CDR3 has 12 residues. This CDR3 reads CASGQDYNEQFF. DNA of the CDR3: TGTGCCAGCGGGCAAGACTACAATGAGCAGTTCTTC.

The chain recombines TRBV7-2 with TRBJ2-1, with 10 bases matching TRBD2. The germline V gene encodes CDR1 SGHTA and CDR2 FQGNSA. J was trimmed by 7 bases and V by 1 base; bases with no gene match: 10. This CDR3 comprises 17 residues. The CDR3 protein is CASSLGLAGALRNEQFF. CDR3 DNA sequence: TGTGCCAGCAGCTTAGGGCTAGCGGGAGCACTGAGGAATGAGCAGTTCTTC.

This clone was recorded at least ten times. The CDR3 here is CASSGGPSYEQYF. The CDR3 coding sequence is TGTGCCAGCAGTGGCGGGCCCTCCTACGAGCAGTACTTC. The J gene is TRBJ2-7, the V gene TRBV27; D possibly corresponds to TRBD2 (5 bases). Per germline, CDR1 MNHEY and CDR2 SMNVEV (reference sequence). V lost 5 bases, J lost 0 bases, and 8 bases lay in between. This CDR3 is built from 13 residues.

Only a few counts were recorded for this clone. The chain couples TRBV28 to TRBJ1-4, with D perhaps TRBD1 (6 bases). V was pared by 10 bases and J by 0 bases, with 18 bases between. The germline CDR1 and CDR2 sequences are MDHEN and SYDVKM. The CDR3 has 16 residues. The CDR3 loop is CATNPGGTTTNEKLFF. Written as DNA, the CDR3 is TGTGCCACCAATCCGGGGGGCACCACAACTAATGAAAAACTGTTTTTT.

This rearrangement joins TRBV7-6 to TRBJ2-1, with 11 positions matching TRBD2. Unmatched junction bases numbered 8, after V lost 6 bases and J lost 4 bases. Germline lookup yields CDR1 SGHVS and CDR2 FNYEAQ. The CDR3 consists of 16 residues. DNA for the CDR3: TGTGCCAGCAGGCCTTTAGCGGGAGGGGCGTACAATGAGCAGTTCTTC. It yields the protein CASRPLAGGAYNEQFF.

This chain connects TRBV7-9 to TRBJ1-1; no reliable D call. Germline V gene sequence: CDR1 SEHNR, CDR2 FQNEAQ (reference sequence). The CDR3 extends over 14 amino acids. Trimming stripped 3 bases from V and 0 bases from J, with 8 bases between. The CDR3 loop reads CASSFFFMNTEAFF. CDR3 sequence (DNA): TGTGCCAGCAGCTTTTTTTTTATGAACACTGAAGCTTTCTTT.

The sample holds one count of this clone. V gene TRBV7-7 combines with J gene TRBJ2-2; possibly TRBD2 for D (6 bases). This CDR3 contains 18 residues. The germline CDR1 and CDR2 sequences are SSHAT and FNYEAQ (reference sequence). V lost 1 base, J lost 3 bases, and 18 bases lay in between. CDR3 region: CASSLGWSGGVDTGELFF. The CDR3 nucleotides are TGTGCCAGCAGCTTAGGTTGGAGTGGAGGGGTGGACACCGGGGAGCTGTTTTTT.

The chain employs TRBV9 and TRBJ2-7; TRBD1 is a possible D gene (5 bases). This CDR3 is 14 amino acids long. Germline V lookup: CDR1 SGDLS, CDR2 YYNGEE. Trimming removed 0 bases at V and 4 bases at J, with 11 bases between. The CDR3: CASSVESGAYEQYF. CDR3 bases: TGTGCCAGCAGCGTAGAGTCTGGGGCGTACGAGCAGTACTTC.